This is a list of T cell receptor beta chains from one sample in a study of blood T cell repertoires in COVID-19. Assay used: immunoSEQ multiplex PCR; TCRdb lists only in-frame clones, some missing. The profile shows approximately 240,000 clones, 84% of them singletons. The sample was peripheral blood. The receptors were gathered from a woman aged 55-69 years who had recovered from COVID-19. Each CDR3 is given with its conserved first and last residue. Fields, in order: J gene, CDR3 length, V gene, clone size, D gene, CDR3 DNA, CDR3 protein. D genes are given only for firm matches. Not every row has a clone size; where given, it reads once, few, many or a size class.

TRBJ2-7,14,TRBV29-1,NA,NA,TGCAGCGTTGCAGGGGCGACAAGCTCCTACGAGCAGTACTTC,CSVAGATSSYEQYF
TRBJ1-1,13,TRBV9,NA,NA,TGTGCCAGCGGATTTTCAGGGAACACTGAAGCTTTCTTT,CASGFSGNTEAFF
TRBJ2-7,12,TRBV30,NA,TRBD1,TGTGCCAGAAAGGGGGCCCGGGGCGAGCAGTACTTC,CARKGARGEQYF
TRBJ1-1,15,TRBV6-5,NA,NA,TGTGCCAGCAGTTACTCGTTCGGCGGGAACACTGAAGCTTTCTTT,CASSYSFGGNTEAFF
TRBJ1-1,14,TRBV28,NA,NA,TGTGCCAGCAGTCCCCGCTGGGGAGAATCGGAAGCTTTCTTT,CASSPRWGESEAFF
TRBJ2-1,14,TRBV24-1,NA,NA,TGTGCCACCGGGCACGGGGGGCCGGGTAATGAGCAGTTCTTC,CATGHGGPGNEQFF
TRBJ1-1,13,TRBV6-5,once,NA,TGTGCCAGCACCAAGACAGCGGGCACTGAAGCTTTCTTT,CASTKTAGTEAFF
TRBJ2-3,16,TRBV3-1/TRBV3-2,NA,TRBD2,TGTGCCAGCAGCCAAGTGTTAGCGGGTAAGACAGATACGCAGTATTTT,CASSQVLAGKTDTQYF
TRBJ2-7,15,TRBV7-3,NA,NA,TGTGCCAGCAAACGGACACCTTTATTCTCCTACGAGCAGTACTTC,CASKRTPLFSYEQYF
TRBJ2-1,15,TRBV9,NA,NA,TGTGCCAGCAGCGTAGTGTCCGGTTCCTACAATGAGCAGTTCTTC,CASSVVSGSYNEQFF
TRBJ2-3,18,TRBV3-1/TRBV3-2,NA,TRBD2,TGTGCCAGCAGCCGACAAGGAGGACTAGCGGGGGCCCCAGATACGCAGTATTTT,CASSRQGGLAGAPDTQYF
TRBJ2-7,14,TRBV5-1,NA,NA,TGCGCCAGCAGCCTGAGGGACAACTCCTACGAGCAGTACTTC,CASSLRDNSYEQYF
TRBJ1-2,15,TRBV3-1/TRBV3-2,few,NA,TGTGCCAGCAGCCCCGGCTTCACTTACAGGGACGGCTACACCTTC,CASSPGFTYRDGYTF
TRBJ2-5,14,TRBV15,NA,TRBD2,TGTGCCACCAGCAGGGGGACTAGCGAGGAGACCCAGTACTTC,CATSRGTSEETQYF
TRBJ2-7,16,TRBV2,NA,TRBD1,TGTGCCAGCAGTGGACCTCGGACAGGGGGCATCTACGAGCAGTACTTC,CASSGPRTGGIYEQYF
TRBJ2-3,11,TRBV10-3,NA,NA,TGTGCCAGCGGGGCAACAGATACGCAGTATTTT,CASGATDTQYF
TRBJ1-4,15,TRBV6-1,NA,NA,TGTGCCAGCAGTGAAGCAAGACAGTTTAATGAAAAACTGTTTTTT,CASSEARQFNEKLFF
TRBJ2-1,13,TRBV24-1,NA,TRBD1,TGTGCCACCAGTGATTGGACAGGTCGTCACCAGTTCTTC,CATSDWTGRHQFF
TRBJ2-7,13,TRBV3-1/TRBV3-2,NA,TRBD2,TGTGCCAGTTCCGGGACTAGCTCAAGCGAGCAGTACTTC,CASSGTSSSEQYF
TRBJ2-7,22,TRBV21-1,NA,NA,TGTGCCAGTCCACCACCGGAATCTGGGACCGGAATAACCGGGACAGGGGACTACGAGCAGTACTTC,CASPPPESGTGITGTGDYEQYF
TRBJ2-7,17,TRBV3-1/TRBV3-2,NA,TRBD2,TGTGCCAGCAGCCAAGCGTGGGGACTAGCTAGGTCCTACGAGCAGTACTTC,CASSQAWGLARSYEQYF
TRBJ2-1,18,TRBV10-3,NA,NA,TGTGCCATCAGTGAGTCGCGGGGTATGGGGAGCTCCTACAATGAGCAGTTCTTC,CAISESRGMGSSYNEQFF
TRBJ1-1,15,TRBV9,NA,TRBD1,TGTGCCAGCAGCGTAACCGGGACAGCAAACACTGAAGCTTTCTTT,CASSVTGTANTEAFF
TRBJ2-1,16,TRBV9,once,NA,TGTGCCAGCAGCTCGAGCCGACAGAGCTCCTACAATGAGCAGTTCTTC,CASSSSRQSSYNEQFF
TRBJ1-4,17,TRBV5-1,NA,TRBD1,TGCGCCAGCAGCTTGGGTATAGGGGGCTATGATGGTGAAAAACTGTTTTTT,CASSLGIGGYDGEKLFF
TRBJ2-5,16,TRBV2,once,TRBD2,TGTGCCAGCAGTGTGTCCAGCGGGGGGGCGAAGGAGACCCAGTACTTC,CASSVSSGGAKETQYF
TRBJ2-3,11,TRBV12-5,NA,NA,TGTGCTAGTGGTGCGGCAGATACGCAGTATTTT,CASGAADTQYF
TRBJ2-3,13,TRBV5-6,NA,NA,TGTGCCAGCACTGGGTCGGGAGCAGATACGCAGTATTTT,CASTGSGADTQYF